The sequence of this T cell receptor (beta chain) was determined in a study of T cells in Graves' hyperthyroidism and ophthalmopathy. RNA transcripts yielded amplified TCR beta CDR3 regions. The study used the HTBI primer set for a first-round RT-PCR of the TCR CDR3. TCRdb analysed the multiplex PCR reads with MiXCR anew, one entry per CDR3 protein. Of approximately 200,000 distinct CDR3 sequences in the sample, 15% to 20% were seen once. Exclusion of patients followed from uncontrolled infection, other autoimmune disease, pregnancy or lactation. The CDR3 covers 15 residues. The junction had 5 bases not matched to a gene; V was cut back by 4 bases and J by 0 bases. Germline loops: CDR1 SGHNT, CDR2 YYREEE (reference sequence).

The TCR was taken from a man aged 35-49 years with Graves' hyperthyroidism. The sequenced material came from blood. The rearrangement uses TRBV5-4 and TRBJ2-7; TRBD2 aligns across 9 bases. DNA for the CDR3: TGTGCCAGCAGCCCCTTAGCGGGGGACTCCTACGAGCAGTACTTC. This codes for CASSPLAGDSYEQYF.